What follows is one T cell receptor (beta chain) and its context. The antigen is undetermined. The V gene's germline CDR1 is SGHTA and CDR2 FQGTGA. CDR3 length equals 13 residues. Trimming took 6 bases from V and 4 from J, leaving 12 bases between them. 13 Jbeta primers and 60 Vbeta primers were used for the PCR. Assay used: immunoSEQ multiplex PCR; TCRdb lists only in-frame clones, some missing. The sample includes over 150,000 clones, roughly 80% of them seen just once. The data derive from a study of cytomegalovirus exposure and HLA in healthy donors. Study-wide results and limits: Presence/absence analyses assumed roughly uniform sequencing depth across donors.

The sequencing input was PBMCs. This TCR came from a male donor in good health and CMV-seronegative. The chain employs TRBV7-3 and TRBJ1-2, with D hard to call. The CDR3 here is CASSEEGGYGYTF. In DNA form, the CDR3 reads TGTGCCAGCAGTGAGGAGGGAGGCTATGGCTACACCTTC.